Below, 13 T cell receptor beta chains from the same sample are listed, as sequenced in a study of Ad26.COV2.S vaccination and SARS-CoV-2 variants. Stated treatment: around 19 received Ad26.COV2.S at low or high dose, single or two shots; several received placebo; per-sample allocation not given. Samples were taken on day 63 after the first vaccine or placebo injection. Sequenced by immunoSEQ multiplex PCR; TCRdb stores in-frame clones only, minus some. The sample lists about 350,000 clones; 65% to 90% were seen once. Specimen: peripheral blood, collected in a trial of Ad26.COV2.S vaccine versus placebo. These receptors were taken from a person between 18 and 65 years old who received the Ad26.COV2.S COVID-19 vaccine or a placebo.

The chain carries TRBV10-3 and TRBJ2-5; 7 bases fit TRBD1. This CDR3 region has 14 residues. Germline lookup yields CDR1 ENHRY and CDR2 SYGVKD. The ends lost 6 bases at V and 0 bases at J; junction bases unmatched: 4. The chain's CDR3 is CAIRKGQHQETQYF. Written as DNA, the CDR3 is TGTGCCATCAGGAAGGGACAGCACCAAGAGACCCAGTACTTC.

As to this clone: The same CDR3 is also encoded by other DNA sequences in this sample. The chain uses TRBV19 and TRBJ1-5; the D gene is possibly TRBD1 (6 bases). Germline values: CDR1 LNHDA, CDR2 SQIVND (reference sequence). Trimming took 6 bases from V and 4 from J, leaving 10 bases between them. This CDR3 region has 13 residues. CDR3 sequence: CASRLGGNQPQHF. DNA for the CDR3: TGTGCCAGTAGATTAGGGGGGAATCAGCCCCAGCATTTT.

This chain links TRBV7-3 with TRBJ2-3; TRBD1 agrees at 12 bases. J was trimmed by 4 bases and V by 1 base; bases with no gene match: 3. Germline V CDR1 and CDR2: SGHTA, FQGTGA. The CDR3 length is 16 residues. The CDR3 protein is CASSLRGQGAADTQYF. The CDR3 nucleotides are TGTGCCAGCAGCTTAAGGGGACAGGGGGCTGCAGATACGCAGTATTTT.

The chain is built from TRBV5-4 and TRBJ2-1; D tentatively reads TRBD1 or TRBD2 (6 bases each). Germline CDR1 SGHNT, CDR2 YYREEE (reference sequence). This CDR3 contains 15 residues. V was clipped by 1 base and J by 5 bases, with 13 bases between them. CDR3 bases: TGTGCCAGCAGCTTGAATTCGGGGGCCGACAATGAGCAGTTCTTC. This gives the protein CASSLNSGADNEQFF.

The J gene is TRBJ1-5, the V gene TRBV7-2; D not resolved. V shed 5 bases and J shed 1 base, with 12 bases lying between them. This CDR3 comprises 15 residues. In germline, CDR1 is SGHTA, CDR2 FQGNSA. CDR3 in DNA: TGTGCCAGCAGCGGTGGCGTGGGGAGCAATCAGCCCCAGCATTTT. Protein product: CASSGGVGSNQPQHF.

The chain combines TRBV24-1 with TRBJ1-4; no clear D. Looked up from germline, CDR1 is KGHDR and CDR2 is SFDVKD. The V end was cut by 3 bases, the J end by 5 bases, with 9 bases between. The CDR3 contains 14 residues. The CDR3 spells CATSDLWANEKLFF. The DNA for the CDR3 is TGTGCCACCAGTGATCTGTGGGCGAATGAAAAACTGTTTTTT.

Of note for this clone: The sample has other DNA sequences that encode this CDR3 too. The rearrangement joins TRBV9 to TRBJ1-1, with D tentatively TRBD1 (6 bases). The CDR3 sequence is 13 residues long. Trimming left V 4 bases short and J 4 bases short, with 11 bases between. Germline CDR1 is SGDLS and CDR2 is YYNGEE. CDR3 coding DNA: TGTGCCAGCAGCAGGGGGGATGGCACTGAAGCTTTCTTT. It specifies CASSRGDGTEAFF.

The CDR3 DNA reads TGTGCCAGCAGTCCCGGGACAGAAGCTTTCTTT. Translation gives CASSPGTEAFF. J is TRBJ1-1 and V is TRBV28; D might be TRBD1 (6 bases). CDR1 and CDR2 (germline): MDHEN, SYDVKM. V gave up 5 bases and J gave up 8 bases, with 9 bases separating them. This CDR3 has 11 amino acids.

The chain is built from TRBV28 and TRBJ1-2; tentatively, D is TRBD1 (5 bases). V lost 4 bases and J lost 4, with 13 bases in between. Germline-derived CDR1 and CDR2 are MDHEN and SYDVKM. The CDR3 consists of 14 residues. CDR3 sequence: CASSYSTAPYGYTF. CDR3 bases: TGTGCCAGCAGTTATTCGACAGCTCCCTATGGCTACACCTTC.

The rearrangement uses TRBV29-1 and TRBJ1-4, with D perhaps TRBD1 (6 bases). Trimming cost V 6 bases and J 13 bases, with 15 bases left between them. CDR3 size: 11 residues. CDR1 SQVTM and CDR2 ANQGSEA come from the germline V gene. The CDR3 sequence: CSVVRGGGLFF. The CDR3 DNA is TGCAGCGTCGTCCGAGGGGGGGGACTGTTTTTT. The variable domain in full, completed from reference TRBV29-1 and TRBJ1-4, reads SAVISQKPSRDICQRGTSLTIQCQVDSQVTMMFWYRQQPGQSLTLIATANQGSEATYESGFVIDKFPISRPNLTFSTLTVSNMSPEDSSIYLCSVVRGGGLFFGSGTQLSVL.

The chain's CDR3 is CATSDVGTEAFF. The CDR3 DNA reads as TGTGCCACCAGTGATGTGGGCACTGAAGCTTTCTTT. V and J are TRBV24-1 and TRBJ1-1; no firm D call. The CDR3 has 12 amino acids. Germline-derived CDR1 and CDR2 are KGHDR and SFDVKD. Trimming left V 3 bases short and J 4 bases short, with 5 bases between.

This clone was detected only a few times. The chain has TRBV9 and TRBJ2-7; 9 nucleotides line up with TRBD1. The junction had 9 bases not matched to a gene; V was cut back by 4 bases and J by 4 bases. The germline gives CDR1 SGDLS, CDR2 YYNGEE. This CDR3 spans 15 amino acids. CDR3 DNA: TGTGCCAGCAGCCCAACCGGGACAGGGCTGTACGAGCAGTACTTC. It codes for CASSPTGTGLYEQYF.

The V gene is TRBV25-1, the J gene TRBJ2-1, with D unresolved. The CDR3 runs to 13 residues. V was pared by 5 bases and J by 6 bases, with 11 bases between. Germline V gives CDR1 MGHDK, CDR2 SYGVNS. CDR3 amino acids: CASSPSGSNEQFF. The CDR3 DNA reads TGTGCCAGCAGTCCCTCCGGATCCAATGAGCAGTTCTTC.